This T cell receptor beta chain was identified in a study of T cells in Graves' hyperthyroidism and ophthalmopathy. Overall study results and limits: A 13 V-J signature model discriminated ophthalmopathy versus stable hyperthyroidism. Blood shared most expanded thyroid clonotypes above 0.001.

RNA transcripts served as the template for amplifying TCR beta CDR3 regions. Researchers ran a first-round RT-PCR on the TCR CDR3 using the HTBI primer set. TCRdb itself ran the multiplex PCR reads through MiXCR, one entry per CDR3 protein. This table has 500,000 to 750,000 distinct CDR3 sequences, around 46% appearing once. The CDR3 runs 14 residues. The germline gives CDR1 LNHDA, CDR2 SQIVND (reference sequence). With 4 bases removed from V and 3 bases from J, the gap between germline ends came to 12 bases. Hyperthyroidism had been newly diagnosed in patients aged 18 to 65, and its duration was under 2 months. Each diagnosis drew on symptoms, thyroxine, TRAb, thyroid ultrasound and orbital computed tomography findings. A remark on this clonotype: Its target is not known. This may come from a read error, since a much larger clone is one base off.

The rearrangement links TRBV19 to TRBJ1-1; D may be TRBD1 (5 bases). Sequencing input: peripheral blood or thyroid tissue (not recorded which). This receptor was taken from a young woman with Graves' hyperthyroidism. The CDR3 region has the DNA TGTGCCAGTAGTACGGAACTGGGGGACACTGAAGCTTTCTTT. Encoded protein: CASSTELGDTEAFF.